The 22 T cell receptor beta chains reported below all come from one sample, sequenced in a study of Ad26.COV2.S vaccination and SARS-CoV-2 variants. This table comes from immunoSEQ multiplex PCR, and its TCRdb copy is limited to in-frame clones, with some not included. The data show around 300,000 clones, less than 90% seen once. Regarding treatment: 15 to 20 received Ad26.COV2.S at low or high dose, single or two shots; about 5 received placebo; per-sample allocation not given. Samples were taken on day 63 after the first vaccine or placebo injection. Sequenced here: peripheral blood, sampled in a trial of Ad26.COV2.S vaccine versus placebo. The origin of the receptors is a person aged 18-65 years who received the Ad26.COV2.S COVID-19 vaccine or a placebo.

The chain couples TRBV7-9 to TRBJ2-3; D might be TRBD2 (6 bases). The germline gives CDR1 SEHNR, CDR2 FQNEAQ (reference sequence). The V gene lost 4 bases and the J gene lost 2 bases, with 13 bases spanning the gap. This CDR3 contains 15 residues. The DNA of the CDR3 is TGTGCCAGCAGCTGGGGGGAGAGGTTCACAGATACGCAGTATTTT. Translated: CASSWGERFTDTQYF.

This clone has only one observation. The chain uses TRBV9 and TRBJ2-3; 7 positions match TRBD2. The CDR3 has 15 residues. From germline, CDR1 is SGDLS and CDR2 YYNGEE. V dropped 0 bases and J dropped 6; count of bases not matched to a gene: 7. Written as DNA, the CDR3 is TGTGCCAGCAGCGTAGCCGTAGCGGGTCGGGATACGCAGTATTTT. As protein: CASSVAVAGRDTQYF.

The V call is TRBV27, the J call TRBJ2-3, with D tentatively TRBD1 (7 bases). The CDR3 runs to 15 residues. CDR1 is MNHEY, CDR2 SMNVEV, per germline (reference sequence). The germline V and J ends were trimmed by 6 bases and 4 bases, with 17 bases remaining between them. The CDR3 loop reads CASRRDRGVPDTQYF. CDR3 coding DNA: TGTGCCAGCAGGCGGGACAGAGGGGTCCCAGATACGCAGTATTTT.

The V gene is TRBV28, the J gene TRBJ2-2; maybe TRBD2 (6 bases). Trimming shortened V by 6 bases and J by 10 bases, and 9 bases separated the two germline ends. Germline V gene lookup returns CDR1 MDHEN and CDR2 SYDVKM. The CDR3 spans 11 residues. The DNA of the CDR3 is TGTGCCAGCAGGCGGGACCTGGAGCTGTTTTTT. As protein: CASRRDLELFF. The full variable domain, with the rest looked up from reference TRBV28 and TRBJ2-2, is DVKVTQSSRYLVKRTGEKVFLECVQDMDHENMFWYRQDPGLGLRLIYFSYDVKMKEKGDIPEGYSVSREKKERFSLILESASTNQTSMYLCASRRDLELFFGEGSRLTVL.

The rearrangement joins TRBV7-3 to TRBJ2-6; D remains ambiguous. The CDR3 spans 16 residues. Germline CDR1 is SGHTA and CDR2 is FQGTGA. V shed 4 bases and J shed 0 bases, with 10 bases lying between them. The CDR3 bases are TGTGCCAGCAGCTCCGGGCCGAGCTCTGGGGCCAACGTCCTGACTTTC. It is translated as CASSSGPSSGANVLTF.

The CDR3 DNA reads TGTGCCAGCAGCGTAGCTTGGGAGTCTTCACCCCTCCACTTT. Translated, it gives CASSVAWESSPLHF. The chain has TRBV9 and TRBJ1-6; D remains unclear. CDR1 and CDR2 (germline): SGDLS, YYNGEE. Trimming pared 0 bases from V and 9 bases from J, leaving 10 bases between. The CDR3 covers 14 residues. Supplemented by reference TRBV9 and TRBJ1-6, the full variable domain reads DSGVTQTPKHLITATGQRVTLRCSPRSGDLSVYWYQQSLDQGLQFLIQYYNGEERAKGNILERFSAQQFPDLHSELNLSSLELGDSALYFCASSVAWESSPLHFGNGTRLTVT.

The chain has TRBV7-2 and TRBJ2-4, with 12 bases identical to TRBD2. Germline CDR1 is SGHTA and CDR2 is FQGNSA. The CDR3 is made up of 17 amino acids. V shed 1 base, J shed 4 bases, and the junction held 5 bases outside the gene matches. CDR3 residues: CASSLGLAGGPKNIQYF. In DNA, the CDR3 is TGTGCCAGCAGCTTAGGGCTAGCGGGAGGGCCAAAAAACATTCAGTACTTC.

This sequence joins TRBV7-9 and TRBJ2-7, with D hard to call. The CDR3 contains 15 residues. V dropped 1 base and J dropped 3 bases, with 13 bases sitting between them. Germline V gene data show CDR1 as SEHNR and CDR2 as FQNEAQ (reference sequence). The CDR3 DNA reads TGTGCCAGCAGCTTAGGGGCGGAGAGATTCTACGAGCAGTACTTC. This sequence encodes CASSLGAERFYEQYF.

The V call is TRBV4-2, the J call TRBJ2-1; TRBD2 matches 15 bases. V was clipped by 2 bases and J by 1 base; unmatched bases: 9. The CDR3 runs 20 residues. Germline loops: CDR1 LGHNA, CDR2 YNFKEQ. CDR3 loop: CASSQHGLAGGVRSYNEQFF. CDR3 in DNA: TGTGCCAGCAGCCAACATGGACTAGCGGGAGGGGTACGGTCCTACAATGAGCAGTTCTTC.

This chain connects TRBV19 to TRBJ2-7; 11 bases align to TRBD2. V lost 1 base, J lost 1 base, and 6 bases stayed unmatched. The CDR3 is 17 residues long. Germline V CDR1 and CDR2: LNHDA, SQIVND (reference sequence). Here the CDR3 DNA reads TGTGCCAGTAGTATAGTGGAGCTAGCGGGAGGATCCTACGAGCAGTACTTC. This codes for CASSIVELAGGSYEQYF.

The chain combines TRBV13 with TRBJ1-1; perhaps TRBD1 as D (6 bases). V was clipped by 4 bases and J by 12 bases, with 15 bases between them. Germline lookup yields CDR1 PRHDT and CDR2 FYEKMQ (reference sequence). CDR3 length: 12 amino acids. CDR3 DNA sequence: TGTGCCAGCAGCTCTACCGGGGGCGAACCTTTCTTT. Translating it yields CASSSTGGEPFF. The full variable domain, in which reference TRBV13 and TRBJ1-1 provide the parts outside the CDR3, is AAGVIQSPRHLIKEKRETATLKCYPIPRHDTVYWYQQGPGQDPQFLISFYEKMQSDKGSIPDRFSAQQFSDYHSELNMSSLELGDSALYFCASSSTGGEPFFGQGTRLTVV.

This chain links TRBV7-9 with TRBJ1-1; D is possibly TRBD1 (6 bases). The V gene's germline CDR1 is SEHNR and CDR2 FQNEAQ (reference sequence). This CDR3 region has 14 residues. Trimming took off 4 bases at V and 5 bases at J, with 14 bases between the two ends. As DNA, the CDR3 is TGTGCCAGCAGCTGGTGGACAGATCGGACTGAAGCTTTCTTT. Its protein product is CASSWWTDRTEAFF. The full variable domain, rest sourced from reference TRBV7-9 and TRBJ1-1, is DTGVSQNPRHKITKRGQNVTFRCDPISEHNRLYWYRQTLGQGPEFLTYFQNEAQLEKSRLLSDRFSAERPKGSFSTLEIQRTEQGDSAMYLCASSWWTDRTEAFFGQGTRLTVV.

This sequence joins TRBV3-1 (or the pseudogene TRBV3-2) and TRBJ1-1, with D possibly being TRBD1 (6 bases). Germline V gene data show CDR1 as LGHDT and CDR2 as YNNKEL (reference sequence). The CDR3 has 14 amino acids. V lost 6 bases and J 0 bases, leaving 11 bases between the germline ends. CDR3 nucleotide sequence: TGTGCCAGCAGGGGGGCTGAATTGAACACTGAAGCTTTCTTT. This codes for CASRGAELNTEAFF.

The chain combines TRBV19 with TRBJ2-4, with 7 bases identical to TRBD2. The junction had 8 bases not matched to a gene; V was cut back by 0 bases and J by 3 bases. Germline V CDR1 and CDR2: LNHDA, SQIVND (reference sequence). The CDR3 is made up of 17 amino acids. The CDR3 region is CASSIDPTSVSKNIQYF. The CDR3 DNA is TGTGCCAGTAGTATAGATCCTACTAGCGTAAGCAAAAACATTCAGTACTTC.

The chain links TRBV19 to TRBJ1-1; D gene uncertain. CDR1 is LNHDA, CDR2 SQIVND, per germline (reference sequence). The CDR3 loop spans 14 amino acids. Trimming left V 1 base short and J 1 base short, with 7 bases between. DNA for the CDR3: TGTGCCAGTAGTATAGCAAACGGGAACACTGAAGCTTTCTTT. This encodes CASSIANGNTEAFF.

This clone was counted ten times or more. The chain carries TRBV30 and TRBJ2-2, with D maybe TRBD1 (5 bases). V lost 6 bases to trimming and J lost 6 bases, with 14 bases between them. Germline CDR1 GTSNPN, CDR2 SVGIG (reference sequence). The CDR3 extends over 13 amino acids. CDR3 protein: CACPLGPAGELFF. The CDR3 DNA reads TGTGCCTGTCCCCTGGGGCCGGCCGGGGAGCTGTTTTTT. The variable domain in full, completed from reference TRBV30 and TRBJ2-2, reads SQTIHQWPATLVQPVGSPLSLECTVEGTSNPNLYWYRQAAGRGLQLLFYSVGIGQISSEVPQNLSASRPQDRQFILSSKKLLLSDSGFYLCACPLGPAGELFFGEGSRLTVL.

The chain links TRBV28 to TRBJ2-7; tentative D call: TRBD2 (6 bases). Deletions cut 6 bases from V and 4 bases from J, with 16 bases between. This CDR3 comprises 14 residues. Germline V gives CDR1 MDHEN, CDR2 SYDVKM. Here the CDR3 reads CASSGTFHNYEQYF. CDR3 bases: TGTGCCAGCAGCGGGACTTTTCATAATTACGAGCAGTACTTC. The full variable domain, completed using reference TRBV28 and TRBJ2-7, is DVKVTQSSRYLVKRTGEKVFLECVQDMDHENMFWYRQDPGLGLRLIYFSYDVKMKEKGDIPEGYSVSREKKERFSLILESASTNQTSMYLCASSGTFHNYEQYFGPGTRLTVT.

V and J are TRBV19 and TRBJ1-5; possible D gene TRBD1, 6 bases. Germline loops: CDR1 LNHDA, CDR2 SQIVND (reference sequence). V lost 5 bases, J lost 4 bases, and 15 bases lay in between. This CDR3 is 15 amino acids long. CDR3 DNA sequence: TGTGCCAGTAGTCTCCCGGGGGGCGGGAATCAGCCCCAGCATTTT. This sequence encodes CASSLPGGGNQPQHF.

The chain joins TRBV15 to TRBJ2-7, with D perhaps matching TRBD2 (7 bases). CDR3 length: 16 residues. Germline loops: CDR1 LNHNV, CDR2 YYDKDF (reference sequence). Trimming pared 1 base from V and 6 bases from J, leaving 19 bases between. The CDR3 DNA follows: TGTGCCACCAGCAGAGTGGGGGGGCAGGGAAAGGCCGAGCAGTACTTC. Amino acid sequence: CATSRVGGQGKAEQYF.

Regarding this clone: Other DNA sequences in the sample encode the same CDR3. The genes are TRBV28 and TRBJ2-7, with TRBD1 identical over 7 bases. This CDR3 comprises 13 residues. The J segment lost 3 bases and the V segment lost 6 bases, leaving 5 bases of the junction unmatched. Germline-derived CDR1 and CDR2 are MDHEN and SYDVKM. The CDR3 here is CASSPGQSYEQYF. The DNA for the CDR3 is TGTGCCAGCAGCCCGGGACAGAGCTACGAGCAGTACTTC.

This rearrangement joins TRBV5-4 to TRBJ2-1; TRBD2 matches 7 bases. This CDR3 has 15 residues. Losses at the gene ends were 2 bases for V and 4 bases for J; bases not matched to a gene: 6. CDR1 is SGHNT and CDR2 is YYREEE in the germline V gene (reference sequence). The DNA of the CDR3 is TGTGCCAGCAGCTTTTCTAGCGGAGTTTACAATGAGCAGTTCTTC. Translated: CASSFSSGVYNEQFF.

This chain uses TRBV5-1 with TRBJ2-2, with a possible D match to TRBD1 (6 bases). Trimming removed 2 bases at V and 6 bases at J, with 14 bases between. Germline V gives CDR1 SGHRS, CDR2 YFSETQ. The CDR3 is 15 residues long. The CDR3 region is CASSFAGVEAGELFF. The CDR3 DNA reads TGCGCCAGCAGCTTCGCAGGGGTTGAGGCCGGGGAGCTGTTTTTT.